One and the same sample provided the 5 T cell receptor beta chains below, sequenced in a study of T cells in Graves' hyperthyroidism and ophthalmopathy. There were TCR beta CDR3 regions amplified from RNA transcripts. The HTBI set primed first-round TCR CDR3 RT-PCR. TCRdb reprocessed the multiplex PCR reads with MiXCR, giving one entry per CDR3 protein. The data show over 650,000 distinct CDR3 sequences, approximately 42% seen once. Sequences were obtained from peripheral blood or thyroid tissue (not recorded which). These TCRs come from an adult man with Graves' disease, either hyperthyroidism or ophthalmopathy (not recorded which).

The rearrangement uses TRBV10-2 and TRBJ1-2; 7 bases agree with TRBD1. Trimming took 4 bases from V and 4 from J; bases not matched to a gene: 3. This CDR3 has 13 residues. In germline, CDR1 is WSHSY, CDR2 SAAADI. The DNA for the CDR3 is TGCGCCAGCAGTGTGGCAGGGGGCTATGGCTACACCTTC. It specifies CASSVAGGYGYTF.

The chain has TRBV29-1 and TRBJ2-5; D is unclear. Looked up from germline, CDR1 is SQVTM and CDR2 is ANQGSEA. V lost 8 bases, J lost 2 bases, and 9 bases lay in between. This CDR3 is 11 amino acids long. This CDR3 is CSPSVQETQYF. In nucleotides, the CDR3 is TGCAGCCCCAGTGTGCAAGAGACCCAGTACTTC.

The rearrangement uses TRBV7-6 and TRBJ1-2; weak D call: TRBD1 (5 bases). Looked up from germline, CDR1 is SGHVS and CDR2 is FNYEAQ. This CDR3 is built from 16 residues. Trimming removed 6 bases at V and 2 bases at J, with 19 bases between. CDR3 in DNA: TGTGCCAGCAGTTATCTCGGCACGGGGCACAACTATGGCTACACCTTC. Residues: CASSYLGTGHNYGYTF.

The chain links TRBV7-9 to TRBJ1-2; TRBD1 aligns across 8 bases. The V and J ends lost 5 bases and 4 bases, in that order; junction bases with no gene match: 6. This CDR3 region has 14 residues. Germline V CDR1 and CDR2: SEHNR, FQNEAQ (reference sequence). The CDR3 DNA is TGTGCCAGCAGCGCGGGACAGGACCTCTATGGCTACACCTTC. It codes for CASSAGQDLYGYTF.

This clonotype was counted a few times. The chain is built from TRBV7-9 and TRBJ2-5, with 10 bases aligning to TRBD1. Trimming removed 10 bases from V and 2 bases from J; junction bases left unmatched: 4. Per the germline V gene, CDR1 is SEHNR and CDR2 is FQNEAQ (reference sequence). The CDR3 contains 13 residues. The CDR3 nucleotides read TGTGCCATTGGACAGGGGGGACAAGAGACCCAGTACTTC. Protein sequence: CAIGQGGQETQYF.